Following are 27 T cell receptor beta chains from one sample sequenced in a study of shared clonotypes between healthy human individuals. The table came from immunoSEQ multiplex PCR; TCRdb's copy has only in-frame clones and leaves some out. The top ten hold 0.36% of the sample, which has about 2.4 million clones, over 85% seen once. Sequenced sample: naive CD4+ T cells from PBMCs. Specified subset: CD45RA+ positively selected. These receptors all stem from a man between 18 and 35 years old in good health. Some clones in this sample may be carry-over from other donors' samples.

The chain joins TRBV5-1 to TRBJ2-7; TRBD1 might be the D (5 bases). The length of the CDR3 is 14 residues. CDR1 is SGHRS, CDR2 YFSETQ, per germline. The V and J ends lost 3 bases and 6 bases respectively, with 16 bases between them. The CDR3 is CASSSELRVGEQYF. CDR3 nucleotide sequence: TGCGCCAGCAGCTCAGAGCTCAGGGTAGGCGAGCAGTACTTC.

The chain joins TRBV6-1 to TRBJ1-3; D gene ambiguous. CDR3 size: 12 residues. The germline V and J ends were trimmed by 8 bases and 7 bases, with 12 bases remaining between them. CDR1 MNHNS and CDR2 SASEGT come from the germline V gene. The CDR3 DNA follows: TGTGCCAGCGATCCCCAAGGCAACACCATATATTTT. Translated: CASDPQGNTIYF.

The CDR3 is CASSQGLAGVAGELFF. The DNA for the CDR3 is TGCGCCAGCAGCCAAGGACTAGCGGGAGTGGCCGGGGAGCTGTTTTTT. The genes are TRBV4-1 and TRBJ2-2; 12 bases align to TRBD2. V shed 1 base and J 6 bases; nucleotides not matched to a gene: 3. Germline CDR1 reads MGHRA; CDR2 reads YSYEKL. There are 16 residues in the CDR3.

The rearrangement links TRBV5-4 to TRBJ2-7, with D possibly TRBD1 on 5 matching bases. The CDR3 has 15 amino acids. Between the trimmed V and J ends, which lost 2 bases and 2 bases, there was a span of 14 bases. The germline V gene encodes CDR1 SGHNT and CDR2 YYREEE (reference sequence). The CDR3 protein is CASSFPDRPTYEQYF. In nucleotides, the CDR3 is TGTGCCAGCAGCTTCCCAGACAGACCAACCTACGAGCAGTACTTC.

This chain uses TRBV5-4 with TRBJ2-7, with TRBD2 matching over 9 bases. The trim removed 5 bases at V and 7 bases at J, leaving 7 bases unmatched. The CDR3 is made up of 13 amino acids. Per the germline V gene, CDR1 is SGHNT and CDR2 is YYREEE (reference sequence). CDR3 DNA sequence: TGTGCCAGCAGTGCGGGAGGGGGTCGTGAGCAGTACTTC. Translated: CASSAGGGREQYF.

V usage is TRBV28 and J usage is TRBJ2-7; D may match TRBD1 or TRBD2 (5 bases each). V lost 5 bases and J lost 3, with 14 bases in between. From germline, CDR1 is MDHEN and CDR2 SYDVKM. The CDR3 has 14 amino acids. The CDR3 DNA reads TGTGCCAGCAGTGTACCCGGGGCGATCTACGAGCAGTACTTC. Protein product: CASSVPGAIYEQYF.

The chain recombines TRBV7-2 with TRBJ1-1, with D unresolved. Looked up from germline, CDR1 is SGHTA and CDR2 is FQGNSA. Trimming cost V 4 bases and J 2 bases, with 17 bases left between them. The CDR3 runs 16 residues. CDR3 coding DNA: TGTGCCAGCAGCTCTAGAGGCCGGGATCGAAACACTGAAGCTTTCTTT. It specifies CASSSRGRDRNTEAFF.

V gene TRBV4-1 combines with J gene TRBJ1-3; D remains ambiguous. Germline V gene lookup returns CDR1 MGHRA and CDR2 YSYEKL. This CDR3 spans 15 amino acids. V was shortened by 0 bases and J by 0 bases, with 6 bases between the two germline ends. The CDR3 loop is CASSQDGNSGNTIYF. CDR3 in DNA: TGCGCCAGCAGCCAAGATGGCAACTCTGGAAACACCATATATTTT.

Remarks on this clone: At the DNA level, this CDR3 is encoded by other sequences in the same sample as well. The chain joins TRBV29-1 to TRBJ2-3, with a possible D match to TRBD2 (6 bases). There are 14 residues in the CDR3. V shed 4 bases and J shed 3 bases, with 14 bases lying between them. Germline V CDR1 and CDR2: SQVTM, ANQGSEA. CDR3 residues: CSVGGTPRTDTQYF. The CDR3 DNA reads TGCAGCGTTGGAGGGACTCCACGGACAGATACGCAGTATTTT.

The rearrangement uses TRBV6-1 and TRBJ2-7, with no clear D. CDR3 size: 14 residues. Germline loops: CDR1 MNHNS, CDR2 SASEGT. V was clipped by 4 bases and J by 6 bases, with 16 bases between them. The CDR3 DNA sequence: TGTGCCAGCAGTGCCACCCTCCAGGTCAGCGAGCAGTACTTC. Its protein product is CASSATLQVSEQYF.

J is TRBJ2-7 and V is TRBV14; D not resolved. CDR1 is SGHDN and CDR2 is FVKESK in the germline V gene. Trimming took 6 bases from V and 2 from J, leaving 14 bases between them. The CDR3 contains 14 residues. CDR3 sequence: CASSQMVVPYEQYF. The CDR3 nucleotides read TGTGCCAGCAGTCAAATGGTTGTCCCCTACGAGCAGTACTTC.

In DNA form, the CDR3 reads TGTGCCAGCAGCTTGGGGCAGCCGGGCTCTGAAGCTTTCTTT. This translates into CASSLGQPGSEAFF. V is TRBV5-8 and J is TRBJ1-1; D remains ambiguous. V was cut by 0 bases and J by 6 bases, with 12 bases left in between. Germline-derived CDR1 and CDR2 are SGHTS and YDEGEE. The CDR3 is 14 residues long.

V and J are TRBV18 and TRBJ1-4; a possible D gene is TRBD1 (6 bases). This CDR3 is built from 15 residues. Trimming took 4 bases from V and 6 from J, leaving 15 bases between them. Germline V gene sequence: CDR1 KGHSH, CDR2 LQKENI. The CDR3 sequence: CASSRSQGKDEKLFF. The CDR3 nucleotides are TGTGCCAGCTCACGCTCTCAGGGGAAGGATGAAAAACTGTTTTTT.

The rearrangement uses TRBV30 and TRBJ1-5; no firm D call. The CDR3 has 13 residues. The V end was cut by 2 bases, the J end by 1 base, with 6 bases between. The germline CDR1 and CDR2 sequences are GTSNPN and SVGIG (reference sequence). In DNA form, the CDR3 reads TGTGCCTGGAGTCCGACGAGCAATCAGCCCCAGCATTTT. Translation gives CAWSPTSNQPQHF.

This chain connects TRBV5-1 to TRBJ2-2, with D maybe TRBD2 (6 bases). The CDR3 has 14 residues. Germline V gene data show CDR1 as SGHRS and CDR2 as YFSETQ. The ends were cut back, 5 bases at V and 4 bases at J, with 12 bases in the middle. The DNA of the CDR3 is TGCGCCAGCAGGGAGGGGTCGGTCACCGGGGAGCTGTTTTTT. The encoded protein is CASREGSVTGELFF.

CDR3 nucleotide sequence: TGTGCCAGCAGACTCCAGCGGGAGGCCTTCTACGAGCAGTACTTC. Its translation is CASRLQREAFYEQYF. The genes are TRBV6-6 and TRBJ2-7, with TRBD2 identical over 9 bases. From germline, CDR1 is MNHNY and CDR2 SVGAGI (reference sequence). The trim removed 6 bases at V and 3 bases at J, leaving 9 bases unmatched. The CDR3 totals 15 residues.

The chain couples TRBV6-5 to TRBJ2-7, with 10 positions matching TRBD2. The germline V gene encodes CDR1 MNHEY and CDR2 SVGAGI. V shed 0 bases and J 7 bases; nucleotides not matched to a gene: 6. This CDR3 has 15 residues. The CDR3 protein is CASSYSGLATGEQYF. In DNA form, the CDR3 reads TGTGCCAGCAGTTACTCGGGACTAGCGACGGGGGAGCAGTACTTC.

The rearrangement uses TRBV5-1 and TRBJ1-4; 8 bases align to TRBD1. The CDR3 has 14 residues. With V trimmed by 4 bases and J by 8 bases, 7 bases remained unmatched. CDR1 is SGHRS and CDR2 is YFSETQ in the germline V gene. In nucleotides, the CDR3 is TGCGCCAGCAGCCGACAGGGGCGGCGGGAAAAACTGTTTTTT. Amino acid sequence: CASSRQGRREKLFF.

The rearrangement uses TRBV6-6 and TRBJ2-7; perhaps TRBD1 as D (6 bases). CDR1 and CDR2 from the germline V gene are MNHNY and SVGAGI (reference sequence). The V gene lost 0 bases and the J gene lost 9 bases, with 15 bases spanning the gap. This CDR3 spans 14 amino acids. CDR3 amino acids: CASSYSSSGTRQYF. As DNA, the CDR3 is TGTGCCAGCAGTTACTCCTCCTCCGGGACAAGGCAGTACTTC.

The V gene is TRBV5-1, the J gene TRBJ2-1; 8 bases agree with TRBD1. With V trimmed by 0 bases and J by 5 bases, 7 bases remained unmatched. From germline, CDR1 is SGHRS and CDR2 YFSETQ. CDR3 length: 16 residues. The CDR3: CASSLGRGRMDNEQFF. In DNA form, the CDR3 reads TGCGCCAGCAGCTTGGGCAGGGGGCGCATGGACAATGAGCAGTTCTTC.

V is TRBV6-1 and J is TRBJ2-3, with D maybe TRBD1 (6 bases). Germline V lookup: CDR1 MNHNS, CDR2 SASEGT. The CDR3 loop spans 15 amino acids. The ends were cut back, 7 bases at V and 1 base at J, with 15 bases in the middle. CDR3 DNA sequence: TGTGCCAGCATCCTAGGGGGTAGCGGCACAGATACGCAGTATTTT. Translation gives CASILGGSGTDTQYF.

The genes are TRBV7-3 and TRBJ2-1; 9 bases match TRBD1. CDR1 and CDR2 (germline): SGHTA, FQGTGA. The junction had 5 bases not matched to a gene; V was cut back by 4 bases and J by 7 bases. The CDR3 extends over 14 amino acids. The CDR3 spells CASSYRTGENEQFF. DNA for the CDR3: TGTGCCAGCAGCTATAGGACAGGGGAGAATGAGCAGTTCTTC.

This clone was found once. V is TRBV6-1 and J is TRBJ1-4, with 7 bases identical to TRBD1. This CDR3 has 14 residues. Germline CDR1 and CDR2: MNHNS and SASEGT. V lost 6 bases and J lost 8; bases outside the gene matches: 9. The chain's CDR3 is CASRADRVLEKLFF. The CDR3, as DNA: TGTGCCAGCAGGGCCGACAGGGTGTTAGAAAAACTGTTTTTT.

The chain links TRBV4-3 to TRBJ2-1; TRBD2 matches at 7 bases. V trimming: 1 base; J trimming: 10 bases; junction bases outside the gene matches: 7. The CDR3 is 14 residues long. Germline values: CDR1 LGHNA, CDR2 YSLEER. This chain's CDR3 is CASSQGGLVREQFF. The DNA for the CDR3 is TGCGCCAGCAGCCAAGGAGGACTAGTCCGGGAGCAGTTCTTC.

This rearrangement joins TRBV19 to TRBJ2-1; 9 bases are a match to TRBD1. Germline CDR1 and CDR2: LNHDA and SQIVND (reference sequence). V gave up 5 bases and J gave up 0 bases; unmatched junction bases: 8. This CDR3 region has 17 residues. DNA of the CDR3: TGTGCCAGTAGTGCCCACAGGGGGCAAAGCTCCTACAATGAGCAGTTCTTC. It codes for CASSAHRGQSSYNEQFF.

The chain recombines TRBV30 with TRBJ2-7, with D perhaps matching TRBD1 (6 bases). This CDR3 is 14 amino acids long. Trimming left V 0 bases short and J 4 bases short, with 13 bases between. Germline V lookup: CDR1 GTSNPN, CDR2 SVGIG (reference sequence). DNA of the CDR3: TGTGCCTGGAGTGTTGGGACAAAAGAGTACGAGCAGTACTTC. Protein: CAWSVGTKEYEQYF. Drawing the rest from reference TRBV30 and TRBJ2-7, the complete variable domain is SQTIHQWPATLVQPVGSPLSLECTVEGTSNPNLYWYRQAAGRGLQLLFYSVGIGQISSEVPQNLSASRPQDRQFILSSKKLLLSDSGFYLCAWSVGTKEYEQYFGPGTRLTVT.

The CDR3 region has the DNA TGTGCCAGCACCCAGGGGCCGGGACAGTTCTACAATGAGCAGTTCTTC. This sequence encodes CASTQGPGQFYNEQFF. This rearrangement joins TRBV28 to TRBJ2-1, with TRBD1 matching over 7 bases. Germline trimming cut 7 bases from V and 3 bases from J; bases unmatched to any gene: 12. Germline values: CDR1 MDHEN, CDR2 SYDVKM. This CDR3 has 16 residues.